The rows below give T cell receptor beta chains drawn from one sample of a study of human T cells and chemical hapten exposure. TCRdb reprocessed the RACE reads via MiXCR and lists one record per CDR3 protein. This table has about 160,000 distinct CDR3 sequences, around a quarter appearing once. The sample here was whole blood, taken in connection with sensitization to the hapten diphenylcyclopropenone (DPC). The source is a woman aged 18-29 years with alopecia areata. Some clones in this sample may be carry-over from other donors' samples. Each CDR3 is given with its conserved first and last residue. The D gene is left open where the match is weak. The size of a clone is reported for some rows only, either as once, few or many, or as a class for expanded clones.

TRBJ1-4	.	TRBV3-1	.	TGTGCCAGCAGCCAATTCGGGGGGCGCAAAGCTAATGAAAAACTGTTTTTT	CASSQFGGRKANEKLFF
TRBJ2-4	.	TRBV7-9	.	TGTGCCAGCAGTATAGAGAGCGGCAAAAACATTCAGTACTTC	CASSIESGKNIQYF
TRBJ2-1	.	TRBV15	many	TGTGCCACCAGCAGAGATCCGCCGAGTCGGGGTGAGCAGTTCTTC	CATSRDPPSRGEQFF
TRBJ1-1	.	TRBV10-3	.	TGTGCCATCAGTGAGTTGGGGCACCTCTCGGGAAACACTGAAGCTTTCTTT	CAISELGHLSGNTEAFF
TRBJ1-1	.	TRBV4-3	.	TGCGCCAGCAGCCGAGCTGTTGGCACTGAAGCTTTCTTT	CASSRAVGTEAFF
TRBJ2-1	TRBD1	TRBV12-3/TRBV12-4	few	TGTGCCAGCACCTTACTCCTAAGCGACAGGGGTTACAATGAGCAGTTCTTC	CASTLLLSDRGYNEQFF
TRBJ2-3	TRBD1	TRBV29-1	.	TGCAGCGTTGCGACAGGGGGCAGGGCAGATACGCAGTATTTT	CSVATGGRADTQYF
TRBJ1-2	.	TRBV29-1	few	TGCAGCGTTGAAGTCGGGCAGGGGCGAAGGTATGGCTACACCTTC	CSVEVGQGRRYGYTF
TRBJ2-2	.	TRBV15	.	TGTGCCACCAGCAGAGATAAAGGGGGAAACACCGGGGAGCTGTTTTTT	CATSRDKGGNTGELFF
TRBJ2-1	TRBD2	TRBV7-3	few	TGTGCCAGCAGGGCGGGAGGCTCCTACAATGAGCAGTTCTTC	CASRAGGSYNEQFF
TRBJ1-5	.	TRBV15	.	TGTGCCACCAGCGGGCTCACACTTCAGCCCCAGCATTTT	CATSGLTLQPQHF
TRBJ1-1	.	TRBV29-1	few	TGCAGCGCCGGCGGTTTGAACACTGAAGCTTTCTTT	CSAGGLNTEAFF
TRBJ2-7	.	TRBV7-2	.	TGTGCCAGCAGCTCGGGGAGTACGGCCTACGAGCAGTACTTC	CASSSGSTAYEQYF
TRBJ1-4	.	TRBV20-1	.	TGCAGTGCTAGGGCCACAGGAGATTTACCTGAAAAACTGTTTTTT	CSARATGDLPEKLFF
TRBJ2-1	TRBD1	TRBV3-1	few	TGTGCCAGCAGCCTAACAGGGGTGAGGTACAATGAGCAGTTCTTC	CASSLTGVRYNEQFF
TRBJ2-7	TRBD1	TRBV7-2	few	TGTGCCAGCAGCTCGTACAGGGGAAAGTACGAGCAGTACTTC	CASSSYRGKYEQYF
TRBJ1-5	.	TRBV6-2/TRBV6-3	.	TGTGCCAGCACCCCAGGAGCACTTAGCAATCAGCCCCAGCATTTT	CASTPGALSNQPQHF